The T cell receptor (beta chain) described here comes from a study of cytomegalovirus exposure and HLA in healthy donors. Per germline, CDR1 LNHDA and CDR2 SQIVND (reference sequence). CDR3 length: 16 amino acids. J was trimmed by 5 bases and V by 1 base; bases with no gene match: 10. The PCR was carried out with 60 Vbeta primers and 13 Jbeta primers. The authors' processing: In a later analysis, of tens of millions of unique beta chains, roughly 11 million appeared in at least two donors. Profiling relied on immunoSEQ multiplex PCR, and the TCRdb table lists in-frame clones only, not all of them. The V and J calls and clone size come from that table; D and trimming were worked out from the DNA. The sample carries some 190,000 clones, around nine tenths recorded once. In the case of this clone: Its antigen is undetermined.

Study observations and caveats: Among TCR sequences, most were rare, though some public TCRs appeared in many donors. Using a false discovery rate of 0.05, a later analysis showed that approximately 17,000 TCR beta sequences were associated with HLA alleles. What was likely a sequencing artifact was a cluster of highly shared sequence variants.

The J gene is TRBJ1-2, the V gene TRBV19; 7 nucleotides agree with TRBD1. The sample comprised PBMCs. The clonotype comes from a woman under 30 in good health and CMV-seronegative. CDR3 residues: CASSIGTGYTMYGYTF. The CDR3 DNA reads TGTGCCAGTAGTATAGGGACAGGCTATACTATGTATGGCTACACCTTC.